Each of the 20 T cell receptor beta chains below was sequenced from the same sample in a study of blood T cells in healthy people across ages. Sample-barcoded 5' priming and a J-beta primer mix drove a second PCR of 7 to 11 cycles. TCRdb reprocessed the 5' RACE reads with MiXCR, giving one entry per CDR3 protein. The top ten clones hold over 5.5% of a sample with over 1,300,000 distinct CDR3 sequences, 59% of them seen once. Sequencing was carried out using blood. The receptors derive from a man aged 18-30 years in good health.

This clonotype was seen a handful of times. The J gene is TRBJ1-1, the V gene TRBV7-2; 8 nucleotides match TRBD1. After removal of 5 bases from V and 5 bases from J, the junction contained 7 bases not matched to a gene. This CDR3 region has 14 residues. Germline V gives CDR1 SGHTA, CDR2 FQGNSA. The CDR3 region is CASSLRQGATEAFF. In nucleotides, the CDR3 is TGTGCCAGCAGCCTAAGGCAGGGGGCGACTGAAGCTTTCTTT.

The rearrangement uses TRBV11-2 and TRBJ2-1; D unclear. Deletions cut 1 base from V and 2 bases from J, with 15 bases between. The CDR3 consists of 17 residues. Germline CDR1 reads SGHAT; CDR2 reads FQNNGV. This CDR3 is CASSLALTTAPYNEQFF. The DNA for the CDR3 is TGTGCCAGCAGCTTAGCTTTAACTACCGCCCCCTACAATGAGCAGTTCTTC.

This chain links TRBV5-6 with TRBJ2-1, with TRBD2 matching over 12 bases. The germline CDR1 and CDR2 sequences are SGHDT and YYEEEE. V was clipped by 4 bases and J by 7 bases; unmatched bases: 9. The CDR3 runs to 16 residues. CDR3 DNA: TGTGCCAGCAGCCGAAGACTAGCGGGAGCGGGTAATGAGCAGTTCTTC. This codes for CASSRRLAGAGNEQFF.

V and J are TRBV20-1 and TRBJ2-3; D tentatively fits TRBD1 or TRBD2 (6 bases each). V lost 5 bases to trimming and J lost 1 base, with 22 bases between them. The CDR3 runs 17 residues. Germline V gives CDR1 DFQATT, CDR2 SNEGSKA (reference sequence). The CDR3 region has the DNA TGCAGTGCTCAGCATCTAGCAAACGGGGGCCGCACAGATACGCAGTATTTT. Encoded protein: CSAQHLANGGRTDTQYF.

This rearrangement joins TRBV2 to TRBJ2-1; D not certain. V was shortened by 11 bases and J by 3 bases, with 14 bases between the two germline ends. The CDR3 sequence is 13 residues long. Germline values: CDR1 SNHLY, CDR2 FYNNEI. CDR3 nucleotides: TGTGCCCTATCCCGGGTAGGCTACAATGAGCAGTTCTTC. Its translation is CALSRVGYNEQFF.

The chain links TRBV7-6 to TRBJ2-5; D is ambiguous. This CDR3 spans 14 amino acids. V gave up 1 base and J gave up 2 bases, with 8 bases separating them. The germline CDR1 and CDR2 sequences are SGHVS and FNYEAQ. CDR3 residues: CASSLVVGQETQYF. The CDR3 DNA reads as TGTGCCAGCAGCTTAGTGGTAGGGCAAGAGACCCAGTACTTC.

This clonotype appeared a single time. The chain uses TRBV2 and TRBJ2-3; 7 nucleotides agree with TRBD2. The ends lost 5 bases at V and 5 bases at J; junction bases unmatched: 10. CDR1 and CDR2 (germline): SNHLY, FYNNEI. This CDR3 is built from 15 residues. The CDR3 bases are TGTGCCAGCAGTAAGCGGGATGAGGTTGTAGATACGCAGTATTTT. Translated, it gives CASSKRDEVVDTQYF.

The chain uses TRBV29-1 and TRBJ2-1; no clear D. The J call is uncertain, as TRBJ2-7 better fits the DNA end. Germline values: CDR1 SQVTM, CDR2 ANQGSEA. The CDR3 length is 14 residues. For the CDR3, the DNA is TGCAGCGTTGCGGCGCCGAGCTCCTACAATGAGCAGTACTTC. Protein: CSVAAPSSYNEQYF.

This rearrangement joins TRBV12-3 or TRBV12-4 to TRBJ2-5, with D possibly matching TRBD2 (5 bases). The V end was cut by 5 bases, the J end by 6 bases, with 13 bases between. There are 13 residues in the CDR3. DNA of the CDR3: TGTGCCAGCAGTCCTATCCGGAGGAAGACCCAGTACTTC. Protein: CASSPIRRKTQYF.

As for this clonotype: A junction boundary mismatches the germline segment, possibly from a read error. The chain carries TRBV4-1 and TRBJ2-7; 9 bases map to TRBD1. The J call may not be correct, given that the DNA end is closer to TRBJ2-5. Germline lookup yields CDR1 MGHRA and CDR2 YSYEKL. The CDR3 extends over 16 amino acids. The chain's CDR3 is CAGSQEGTGSVETQYF. The CDR3 DNA reads TGCGCCGGCAGCCAAGAGGGGACAGGGTCGGTGGAGACCCAGTACTTC.

J is TRBJ2-1 and V is TRBV4-3; 15 bases match TRBD2. The trim removed 2 bases at V and 8 bases at J, leaving 7 bases unmatched. Germline CDR1 LGHNA, CDR2 YSLEER. This CDR3 contains 17 residues. The CDR3 loop reads CASSQQGTSGGKDEQFF. CDR3 DNA sequence: TGCGCCAGCAGCCAACAAGGGACTAGCGGGGGGAAGGATGAGCAGTTCTTC.

This clonotype was seen once. At one of its ends the junction is not consistent with the germline gene, which may arise from a read error. The chain carries TRBV2 and TRBJ1-4; D unresolved. CDR1 is SNHLY, CDR2 FYNNEI, per germline. The CDR3 consists of 13 residues. The CDR3 region has the DNA TGTGCCAGCACCGAGAGCGGGCATGAAAAGCTGTTTTTT. This gives the protein CASTESGHEKLFF.

V and J are TRBV6-5 and TRBJ1-2; 9 bases match TRBD1. This CDR3 contains 16 residues. The V segment lost 0 bases and the J segment 3 bases; nucleotides outside the gene matches: 5. Germline lookup yields CDR1 MNHEY and CDR2 SVGAGI. CDR3 residues: CASSYSIGQGYYGYTF. CDR3 DNA: TGTGCCAGCAGTTACTCGATTGGACAGGGGTACTATGGCTACACCTTC.

The chain couples TRBV28 to TRBJ2-7; TRBD1 aligns across 7 bases. The CDR3 is made up of 15 amino acids. The trim removed 6 bases at V and 2 bases at J, leaving 10 bases unmatched. From germline, CDR1 is MDHEN and CDR2 SYDVKM. In DNA, the CDR3 is TGTGCCAGCAGCCCTAGATCCGGGACAGCCTACGAGCAGTACTTC. This translates into CASSPRSGTAYEQYF.

The chain combines TRBV6-2 or TRBV6-3 with TRBJ1-2; 8 positions agree with TRBD1. The length of the CDR3 is 14 residues. The V gene end was trimmed by 6 bases and the J gene end by 8 bases; junction bases not matched to a gene: 11. Germline assignment: CDR1 MNHEY and CDR2 SVGEGT. The CDR3 region is CASSYLRQGSGYTF. CDR3 coding DNA: TGTGCCAGCAGCTACCTCAGACAGGGGTCCGGCTACACCTTC.

V is TRBV6-2 or TRBV6-3 and J is TRBJ2-1; no firm D call. CDR3 size: 14 residues. Germline CDR1 and CDR2: MNHEY and SVGEGT. V was pared by 6 bases and J by 4 bases, with 13 bases between. The CDR3 DNA is TGTGCCAGCAGACCACAGAAATCTTACAATGAGCAGTTCTTC. This translates into CASRPQKSYNEQFF.

This chain uses TRBV27 with TRBJ1-2, with 12 bases aligning to TRBD1. Trimming took 6 bases from V and 6 from J; bases not matched to a gene: 5. The CDR3 sequence is 14 residues long. Germline loops: CDR1 MNHEY, CDR2 SMNVEV (reference sequence). In DNA form, the CDR3 reads TGTGCCAGCAGGGGACAGGGGGCACGACATGGCTACACCTTC. It specifies CASRGQGARHGYTF.

The chain employs TRBV4-3 and TRBJ1-5; no firm D call. The CDR3 loop spans 15 amino acids. Germline assignment: CDR1 LGHNA and CDR2 YSLEER. The V end was cut by 0 bases, the J end by 4 bases, with 10 bases between. The chain's CDR3 is CASSQDGGLNQPQHF. Here the CDR3 DNA reads TGCGCCAGCAGCCAAGATGGAGGGTTAAATCAGCCCCAGCATTTT.

The chain links TRBV21-1 to TRBJ1-5. TRBV21-1 is a documented pseudogene. CDR3 length: 18 residues. CDR3 in amino acids: CASSSGFLLEYSNQPQHF. The DNA of the CDR3 is TGTGCCAGCAGCAGTGGTTTTTTGCTGGAATATAGCAATCAGCCCCAGCATTTT.

V usage is TRBV27 and J usage is TRBJ1-2; D might be TRBD1 (6 bases). Germline V gene sequence: CDR1 MNHEY, CDR2 SMNVEV (reference sequence). The CDR3 has 13 amino acids. The ends were cut back, 6 bases at V and 5 bases at J, with 13 bases in the middle. The CDR3 DNA sequence: TGTGCCAGCAGAACGGGGGCTGGGTATGGCTACACCTTC. It codes for CASRTGAGYGYTF.